Listed below are T cell receptor beta chains from one sample, sequenced in a study of blood T cells in healthy people across ages. Each CDR3 protein gets one entry after TCRdb re-called the 5' RACE reads with MiXCR. The table has some 890,000 distinct CDR3 sequences, almost 30% seen once. The same data also contributed to another study, on T cells of mothers and their children.

The sequencing sample was made of blood. All receptors come from a woman aged 35 to 49 in good health. Both conserved end residues are part of each CDR3. Fields, in order: V gene, CDR3 protein.

TRBV13,CASSRAGSNYGYTF
TRBV9,CANSPTSGTSWYNEQFF
TRBV21-1,CASSKEDRGRNQPQHF
TRBV5-5,CASSPGTAGSSYGYTF
TRBV9,CASSRGWVDTQYF
TRBV7-9,CASSHNLIGGAFF
TRBV2,CASSEAALVGEETQYF
TRBV28,CASTKVNYGYTF
TRBV20-1,CSALGTGGLLAGNTIYF
TRBV20-1,CSARDGIASSYNERYF
TRBV6-6,CASSYPTGYQPQHF
TRBV28,CASSGRGGLRSYEQYF
TRBV20-1,CSARDQTRRTDTQYF
TRBV7-2,CASSTGQGGGYTF
TRBV20-1,CSASAGANTEAFF
TRBV4-1,CASSQIGTSDKGYTF
TRBV3-1,CASSQDLKGLYGYTF
TRBV3-1,CASSQRQATSPLHF
TRBV5-1,CASNHLGLAGKNEQFF
TRBV4-3,CASSSSSGGASETQYF
TRBV10-3,CAISESVGTDLQETQYF
TRBV28,CASKGDHYEQYF
TRBV7-9,CASSLDVIGGKLFF
TRBV5-6,CASTREGTHTEAFF
TRBV28,CASSFGGLGTDTQYF
TRBV6-6,CASRYRVGNTEAFF
TRBV5-1,CASSLAGPQTGETQYF
TRBV7-2,CASSLVYSGNTEAFF
TRBV7-9,CAIQVLGPETQYF
TRBV7-9,CASAAVGPSYNEQFF
TRBV5-1,CASSLGPQGTQETQYF
TRBV20-1,CSARDNRGYGYTF
TRBV7-6,CASSRLAGNSGANVRTF
TRBV4-1,CASSQVILGSWGTDTQYF
TRBV28,CASGIPELAGGETPYF
TRBV5-4,CASTPDYPNEQFF
TRBV6-1,CASSEAGSGGLTYNEQFF
TRBV4-1,CASSQGDPDTQYF
TRBV30,CAWGEGGGQHQPQHF
TRBV28,CASSLAQGTRSRFTKNIQYF
TRBV27,CASSPLEQYSNQPQHF
TRBV20-1,CSARDPSRPDRGEQYF
TRBV2,CASSEERGLGQPQHF
TRBV6-5,CASSYSVGGFGTEAFF
TRBV27,CACSMMGQRGHGYTF
TRBV20-1,CSARLAGRGTDTQYF